These T cell receptor beta chains were read from a single sample in a study of blood T cell repertoires in COVID-19. Only in-frame clones appear in the TCRdb table, and some are missing; sequencing was by immunoSEQ multiplex PCR. The sample contains tens of thousands of clones, 80% of which appear only once. Sequences were obtained from peripheral blood. Receptors originate from a human donor in a cohort sampled during active COVID-19. The CDR3 runs from the conserved cysteine through the conserved F or W. A D gene is named only where the DNA matches it firmly. Some rows mark clone size as missing; the rest say once, few, many or name a class of expanded clone.

clone_size,v_call,d_call,j_call,cdr3_nt,cdr3_aa
.,TRBV7-9,.,TRBJ1-1,TGTGCCAGCAGCTTAGAAGGGGCCTCAGCTTTCTTT,CASSLEGASAFF
.,TRBV9,TRBD1,TRBJ1-1,TGTGCCAGCAGCGCTGGACAGGGGAGAGGAACTGAAGCTTTCTTT,CASSAGQGRGTEAFF
.,TRBV25-1,.,TRBJ2-7,TGTGCCAGCAGTCTTGGAGGGGGCAACTACGAGCAGTACTTC,CASSLGGGNYEQYF
.,TRBV6-5,TRBD2,TRBJ2-5,TGTGCCAGCAGTTACTCTCCTAGCGGGGGGCAAGAGACCCAGTACTTC,CASSYSPSGGQETQYF
.,TRBV3-1/TRBV3-2,TRBD2,TRBJ2-7,TGTGCCAGCAGCCAGGGGACTAGCGGGGGCTACGAGCAGTACTTC,CASSQGTSGGYEQYF
.,TRBV4-2,.,TRBJ1-5,TGTGCCAGCAGCCAAGCTCGAGGTAACAATCAGCCCCAGCATTTT,CASSQARGNNQPQHF
.,TRBV28,.,TRBJ1-6,TGTGCCAGCAGCCGATCACTCAGGGGTAATTCACCCCTCCACTTT,CASSRSLRGNSPLHF
.,TRBV6-5,.,TRBJ1-4,TGTGCCAGCGGCGGGAGTTTCGCAGCTAATGAAAAACTGTTTTTT,CASGGSFAANEKLFF
few,TRBV5-1,.,TRBJ1-1,TGCGCCAGCAGCTCCGGGGTGGACACTGAAGCTTTCTTT,CASSSGVDTEAFF
.,TRBV18,TRBD1,TRBJ1-2,TGTGCCAGCTCACCAGGGACAGTTACTAACTATGGCTACACCTTC,CASSPGTVTNYGYTF
.,TRBV6-5,TRBD1,TRBJ1-4,TGTGCCAGCAGTTCAACAGGGGCGGCTGAAAAACTGTTTTTT,CASSSTGAAEKLFF
.,TRBV7-3,TRBD2,TRBJ2-1,TGTGCCAGCAGCTTATATGGGACTAGCGGGAGGAATGAGCAGTTCTTC,CASSLYGTSGRNEQFF
few,TRBV19,.,TRBJ1-1,TGTGCCAGTAGTCCCCCTGGAGGGGCGAACACTGAAGCTTTCTTT,CASSPPGGANTEAFF
.,TRBV5-4,.,TRBJ2-6,TGTGCCAGCAGCTTTGCTTTACTGGAGCCCATACTCTCTGGGGCCAACGTCCTGACTTTC,CASSFALLEPILSGANVLTF
.,TRBV2,TRBD1,TRBJ1-5,TGTGCCAGCAGTTGGGGACAGGAAGTAAGGAGGCCCCAGCATTTT,CASSWGQEVRRPQHF
few,TRBV6-5,.,TRBJ1-6,TGTGCCAGCAGCGAGGGGGCCTATAATTCACCCCTCCACTTT,CASSEGAYNSPLHF
.,TRBV24-1,TRBD2,TRBJ2-3,TGTGCCACCAGTGGCTACAGCGGGGGGGCCCGCACAGATACGCAGTATTTT,CATSGYSGGARTDTQYF
once,TRBV4-1,.,TRBJ2-1,TGCGCCAGCAGCCCCCGGACTACCCCCTCGGTGCTGAGCTCCTACAATGAGCAGTTCTTC,CASSPRTTPSVLSSYNEQFF
.,TRBV7-9,.,TRBJ2-7,TGTGCCAGCAGCTCCCAGGGGTACGAGCAGTACTTC,CASSSQGYEQYF
.,TRBV11-2,TRBD2,TRBJ2-5,TGTGCCAGCAGCTTAAGTATTTCTAGCGGACAAGAGACCCAGTACTTC,CASSLSISSGQETQYF
.,TRBV7-9,TRBD2,TRBJ2-1,TGTGCCAGCAGCTCGGGACTAGCCGGTGAGCAGTTCTTC,CASSSGLAGEQFF
.,TRBV4-2,.,TRBJ1-6,TGTACCAGCAGCCAAGATCTGGCAGGGGATAATTCACCCCTCCACTTT,CTSSQDLAGDNSPLHF
few,TRBV5-1,.,TRBJ1-5,TGCGCCAGCAGCTTGGTCGTGGGGCCAGATCAGCCCCAGCATTTT,CASSLVVGPDQPQHF
.,TRBV5-1,TRBD1,TRBJ1-4,TGCGCCAGCAGCTTGGGACAGGGCCGGAATGAAAAACTGTTTTTT,CASSLGQGRNEKLFF
.,TRBV20-1,.,TRBJ1-6,TGCAGTGCTAGTTATACAGGGTTGAGCTCCTATAATTCACCCCTCCACTTT,CSASYTGLSSYNSPLHF
.,TRBV19,TRBD1,TRBJ2-7,TGTGCCAGTTCTCACAGGGGGTCCCCCTACGAGCAGTACTTC,CASSHRGSPYEQYF
.,TRBV5-3,.,TRBJ2-3,TGTGCCAGAAGCTTGGGTAACGTCCCCAGGGATAGCACAGATACGCAGTATTTT,CARSLGNVPRDSTDTQYF